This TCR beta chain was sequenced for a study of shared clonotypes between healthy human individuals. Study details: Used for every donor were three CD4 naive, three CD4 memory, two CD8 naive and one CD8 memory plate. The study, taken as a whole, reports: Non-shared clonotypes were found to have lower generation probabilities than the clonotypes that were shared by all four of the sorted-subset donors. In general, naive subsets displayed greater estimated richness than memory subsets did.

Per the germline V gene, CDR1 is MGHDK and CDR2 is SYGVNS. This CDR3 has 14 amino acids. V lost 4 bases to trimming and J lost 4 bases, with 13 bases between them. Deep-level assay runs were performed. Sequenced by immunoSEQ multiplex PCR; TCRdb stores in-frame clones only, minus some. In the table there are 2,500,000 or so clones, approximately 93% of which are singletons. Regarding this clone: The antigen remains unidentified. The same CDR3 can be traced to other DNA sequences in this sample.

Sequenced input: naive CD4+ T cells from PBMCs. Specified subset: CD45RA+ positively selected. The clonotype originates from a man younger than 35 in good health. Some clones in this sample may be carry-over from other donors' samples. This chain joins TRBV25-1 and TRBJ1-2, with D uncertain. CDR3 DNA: TGTGCCAGCAGTGGCTCGGGCGGATTCTATGGCTACACCTTC. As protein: CASSGSGGFYGYTF.